Below, 8 T cell receptor beta chains from the same sample are listed, as sequenced in a study of blood T cell repertoires in COVID-19. The protocol was immunoSEQ multiplex PCR, while the TCRdb copy is restricted to in-frame clones and leaves out a portion. The sample yields around 200,000 clones, about 90% seen once. Sequenced material: peripheral blood. Receptors originate from a man aged 40-55 years with active or convalescent COVID-19.

This chain connects TRBV5-1 to TRBJ1-1, with 7 bases matching TRBD1. V lost 4 bases, J lost 10 bases, and 13 bases stayed unmatched. The CDR3 totals 14 residues. Germline-derived CDR1 and CDR2 are SGHRS and YFSETQ. The CDR3 DNA sequence: TGCGCCAGCAGCAGGGGACAGCTAGAAGCGGTAGCTTTCTTT. It specifies CASSRGQLEAVAFF.

The chain is built from TRBV2 and TRBJ2-3; D gene unclear. The CDR3 consists of 13 residues. Trimming stripped 3 bases from V and 2 bases from J, with 6 bases between. Germline CDR1 is SNHLY and CDR2 is FYNNEI. The CDR3 sequence is CASSEGFTDTQYF. Written as DNA, the CDR3 is TGTGCCAGCAGTGAGGGCTTCACAGATACGCAGTATTTT.

This chain uses TRBV2 with TRBJ2-3; 8 positions match TRBD1. V trimming: 6 bases; J trimming: 2 bases; junction bases outside the gene matches: 4. CDR3 length equals 14 residues. Germline V gene sequence: CDR1 SNHLY, CDR2 FYNNEI. The DNA of the CDR3 is TGTGCCAGCAGCGGGGGACAGGTCACAGATACGCAGTATTTT. The encoded protein is CASSGGQVTDTQYF.

This clone was counted once. The J gene is TRBJ2-3, the V gene TRBV24-1; a weak D match, TRBD2 (5 bases). With 5 bases removed from V and 2 bases from J, the gap between germline ends came to 19 bases. This CDR3 spans 17 amino acids. Germline CDR1 is KGHDR and CDR2 is SFDVKD. The CDR3, as DNA: TGTGCCACCAGTGGGTTGTCTGGCAGGACTTTCACAGATACGCAGTATTTT. It specifies CATSGLSGRTFTDTQYF.

CDR3 nucleotides: TGTGCCAGCAGCCTAGAAAACACCGGGGAGCTGTTTTTT. The encoded protein is CASSLENTGELFF. The chain has TRBV2 and TRBJ2-2; D unclear. V lost 6 bases to trimming and J lost 2 bases, with 7 bases between them. The CDR3 has 13 amino acids. CDR1 and CDR2 from the germline V gene are SNHLY and FYNNEI. The whole variable domain, remainder taken from reference TRBV2 and TRBJ2-2, is EPEVTQTPSHQVTQMGQEVILRCVPISNHLYFYWYRQILGQKVEFLVSFYNNEISEKSEIFDDQFSVERPDGSNFTLKIRSTKLEDSAMYFCASSLENTGELFFGEGSRLTVL.

The V call is TRBV7-8, the J call TRBJ1-4; TRBD1 matches 9 bases. Germline CDR1 is SGHVS and CDR2 is FQNEAQ. The CDR3 covers 15 residues. Trimming took 6 bases from V and 3 from J; bases not matched to a gene: 5. CDR3 in amino acids: CASRETGGPNEKLFF. The CDR3 DNA reads as TGTGCCAGCAGAGAAACAGGGGGCCCTAATGAAAAACTGTTTTTT.

This chain uses TRBV10-3 with TRBJ1-2; D is possibly TRBD1 (5 bases). The CDR3 runs 14 residues. Germline V lookup: CDR1 ENHRY, CDR2 SYGVKD. The germline V and J ends were trimmed by 4 bases and 1 base, with 10 bases remaining between them. The CDR3 DNA follows: TGTGCCATCAGTGTTGGGGCGCTTAACTATGGCTACACCTTC. This encodes CAISVGALNYGYTF.

The V call is TRBV5-5, the J call TRBJ1-1; no reliable D call. CDR1 is SGHKS and CDR2 is YYEKEE in the germline V gene (reference sequence). V was trimmed by 0 bases and J by 1 base, leaving 10 bases between them. CDR3 length: 15 residues. CDR3 DNA: TGTGCCAGCAGCTTGGGTTTCACGGGGAACACTGAAGCTTTCTTT. Translation gives CASSLGFTGNTEAFF.